The entry below describes one TCR beta chain. Its target is unknown. The V gene's germline CDR1 is DFQATT and CDR2 SNEGSKA (reference sequence). This CDR3 has 15 amino acids. The ends were cut back, 5 bases at V and 7 bases at J, with 21 bases in the middle. This sample was included in a study of blood T cells in healthy people across ages. General study results and limits: Diversity was higher, and naive CD4+ cells more numerous, in long-lived donors than in aged donors.

Primed by a sample-barcoded 5' primer and a J-beta primer mix, a second PCR proceeded for roughly 6 to 12 cycles. Every cDNA molecule carried a tag from a template-switch adaptor bearing 12 random nucleotides. A minimum of 2.5 million CDR3-containing paired-end reads was obtained for each sample. MiXCR was run by TCRdb on the 5' RACE reads, yielding one entry per CDR3 protein. The sample shows roughly 830,000 distinct CDR3 sequences, under 80% of them seen only once. Isolation of PBMCs gave at least 7 million cells per sample. Sequencing input: blood. The chain carries TRBV20-1 and TRBJ1-5; possibly TRBD1 for D (5 bases). This receptor was identified in a man aged 25 to 40 in good health. CDR3 nucleotide sequence: TGCAGTGCTGGATCGAACCTCCGGGGCAGCCAGCCCCAGCATTTT. Amino acids: CSAGSNLRGSQPQHF.